The sequence of this TCR beta chain was determined in a study of T cell responses to AZD1222 COVID-19 vaccine (dated by TCRdb to about 2021). Notes on the research overall: A total of approximately 240 trial participants underwent TCR sequencing, of whom roughly 210 had received two doses of AZD1222 and 26 had received two doses of the MenACWY control vaccine. Trial participants were enrolled into age subgroups of 18-55, 56-69 and 70-plus years, which contained about 150, 28 and 57 TCR-sequenced participants, respectively.

Details on this clone: Its antigen target is currently unknown. Per-base qualities were not stored, and no clone one base away is much larger.

What the time point label conveys for this sample: about 28 days (+/-7) after the second vaccine dose. AZD1222 recipients given second doses at about 4 weeks or at about 12 weeks were pooled, since spike-specific TCR depth and breadth were not found to differ between the two schedules. The vaccinee samples were drawn from two UK trials, COV001 and COV002, one of which was a single-blind randomized controlled phase 2/3 trial testing AZD1222 (ChAdOx1 nCoV-19) in healthy adults. For TCRbeta chain sequencing, PBMC samples from trial participants were taken at day 0 and at day 28 after the second dose. The CDR3 regions of human TCRbeta chains were analyzed by immunosequencing. In the source study's methods: TCRs in the repertoires were compared against a reference library of SARS-CoV-2-specific TCRs that had been generated with the MIRA antigen-specificity platform. Breadth was defined as the fraction of unique TCRs that were SARS-CoV-2-associated, and depth was defined as the fraction of total T cells that were SARS-CoV-2-associated. Using the MIRA data, each spike-specific TCR was mapped to the spike region that the TCR reacts to and placed in a CD4 or CD8 class. Log10-transformed breadth and depth values were compared by one-way ANOVA with Sidak's multiple comparisons tests. TCRdb provides this immuneACCESS table in a form limited to in-frame rearrangements. Some clones are lacking; in checked studies, under half of them reflect an unresolved V gene, and why the rest are absent is not known. D and trimming were read from the DNA, whereas the V and J calls and clone size are those reported in that table. The sample table contains some 100,000 clones; only one count was recorded for around 89% of them. The ten most abundant clones make up 6% to 8% of the sample.

General findings and caveats noted by the study authors: Conclusions about previously exposed vaccinees are limited, since just six AZD1222 recipients were seropositive for SARS-CoV-2 at baseline. Because no day 14 peak-response samples were available, the repertoires could be characterized only after the peak T cell response. The 56-69-year group was small, and its depth increase did not reach significance, likely because of low power. Participants were mostly white British and included more females than males, and it was suggested by the authors that clonal diversity may have been underestimated. Spike-specific TCR breadth and depth rose significantly after two AZD1222 doses compared with day 0 and with MenACWY recipients. Vaccine-associated CD4 TCRs spanned the whole spike protein, with dominant responses in regions 160-218 and 743-854. Epitopes outside the regions mutated in the B.1.351 and B.1.1.7 variants were reportedly recognized by nearly half of the unique spike-specific TCRs.

The sequencing here drew on peripheral blood, taken 28 days after the second AZD1222 dose. This TCR derives from an adult who received the AZD1222 COVID-19 vaccine.

The bases read TGTGCCAGCAGGGGGCTGGGGACCGTTAATGAAAAACTGTTTTTT. Translated, this is CASRGLGTVNEKLFF. The rearrangement combines TRBV28 with TRBJ1-4; TRBD1 might be the D gene, on 5 matching bases. CDR1 and CDR2 (MDHEN, SYDVKM) derive from the germline V gene. The CDR3 numbers 15 residues from cysteine through phenylalanine. The sequence is cut down to CDR3 DNA, 45 bases in frame from base 1. At the junction V is shortened by 6 bases and J by 4 bases, with 15 bases in between.